One sample yielded the 5 T cell receptor beta chains listed below, sequenced in a study of regulatory T cells in long-lasting Graves disease. The time point: persistent/refractory GD, antithyroid drugs over 5 years with positive TRAb. There was RNA extracted from PBMCs, and the TCR library was made from it. To make TCR beta libraries, researchers used iRepertoire HTBI primers and Arm-PCR of CDR3 regions. TCRdb ran MiXCR on the multiplex PCR reads and lists one entry per CDR3 protein. The sample lists 350,000 to 450,000 distinct CDR3 sequences, less than 25% occurring once. The sample here was peripheral blood mononuclear cells (PBMCs), taken when the disease was refractory, from a patient treated with antithyroid drugs. The origin of the receptors is a female donor with Graves disease.

This clonotype was found many times. The chain joins TRBV7-9 to TRBJ2-7, with 14 bases fitting TRBD2. The ends lost 5 bases at V and 3 bases at J; junction bases unmatched: 3. The CDR3 totals 15 residues. The germline V gene encodes CDR1 SEHNR and CDR2 FQNEAQ (reference sequence). CDR3 loop: CASSGGTSGSYEQYF. The CDR3 nucleotides read TGTGCCAGCAGCGGCGGGACTAGCGGGAGCTACGAGCAGTACTTC.

The table lists this clonotype with many counts. The rearrangement links TRBV28 to TRBJ1-1, with D maybe TRBD1 (5 bases). Trimming took 9 bases from V and 6 from J, leaving 17 bases between them. Looked up from germline, CDR1 is MDHEN and CDR2 is SYDVKM. CDR3 size: 13 residues. The CDR3 coding sequence is TGTGCCAGTACCGGGACCTCGGGGGCTGAAGCTTTCTTT. This sequence encodes CASTGTSGAEAFF.

This clonotype was detected only a few times. V usage is TRBV6-2 or TRBV6-3 and J usage is TRBJ1-2; the D is unclear. The germline V gene encodes CDR1 MNHEY and CDR2 SVGEGT. The length of the CDR3 is 13 residues. The V end lost 0 bases, the J end lost 8 bases, and 10 bases lay between the germline ends. CDR3 DNA: TGTGCCAGCAGTTACTCGTCTGTCGCGGGCTACACCTTC. Its translation is CASSYSSVAGYTF.

This sequence joins TRBV3-1 and TRBJ1-1, with D tentatively TRBD1 (5 bases). Trimming pared 5 bases from V and 4 bases from J, leaving 17 bases between. CDR3 length: 15 amino acids. CDR1 is LGHDT and CDR2 is YNNKEL in the germline V gene (reference sequence). The CDR3 protein is CASSWGRGDVTEAFF. CDR3 bases: TGTGCCAGCAGCTGGGGGAGGGGAGATGTCACTGAAGCTTTCTTT.

This clonotype was found many times. The chain uses TRBV28 and TRBJ2-3; D is possibly TRBD1 or TRBD2 (7 bases each). CDR3 length equals 15 residues. Germline V CDR1 and CDR2: MDHEN, SYDVKM. V lost 5 bases and J 1 base, leaving 13 bases between the germline ends. This CDR3 is CASSPGGAGTDTQYF. CDR3 nucleotide sequence: TGTGCCAGCAGTCCAGGGGGGGCGGGCACAGATACGCAGTATTTT.